What follows describes a single TCR beta chain. The data were taken from a study of OX40 agonist ivuxolimab in advanced cancers. Sequencing used immunoSEQ multiplex PCR; TCRdb keeps in-frame clones, though not all of them. This repertoire shows tens of thousands of clones, over 75% found once; its top ten account for 4.5% to 6%. Here the sequenced sample was CD4+ or CD8+ T cells sorted from blood, taken in a trial of the OX40 agonist ivuxolimab. The receptor was derived from an adult with an advanced solid tumor such as melanoma, head and neck, liver or kidney cancer.

CDR3 protein: CASSKEGTPDEKLFF. The CDR3 DNA reads as TGTGCCAGCAGCAAAGAGGGGACGCCCGATGAAAAACTGTTTTTT. The genes are TRBV21-1 and TRBJ1-4. TRBV21-1 is assigned pseudogene status. This CDR3 spans 15 amino acids.